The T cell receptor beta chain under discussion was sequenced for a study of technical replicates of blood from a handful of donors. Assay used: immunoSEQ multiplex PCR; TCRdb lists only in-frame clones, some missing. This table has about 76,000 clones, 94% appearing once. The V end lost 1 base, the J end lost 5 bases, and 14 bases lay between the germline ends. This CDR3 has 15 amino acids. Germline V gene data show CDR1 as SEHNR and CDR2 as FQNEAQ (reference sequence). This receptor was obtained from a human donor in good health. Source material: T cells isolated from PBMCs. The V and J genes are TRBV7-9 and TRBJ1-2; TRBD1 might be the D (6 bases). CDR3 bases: TGTGCCAGCAGCTTAGGTCAGGGGAAGTTGTATGGCTACACCTTC. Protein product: CASSLGQGKLYGYTF.